This T cell receptor (beta chain) is from a study of T-cell memory formation after mild COVID-19. This clonotype was observed a handful of times. Antigen: not known. Study-level results: Researchers report contracting CD4+ clones mostly in CM and EM, with CD8+ clones in EMRA.

Trimming cost V 4 bases and J 5 bases, with 16 bases left between them. The CDR3 contains 14 residues. CDR1 is SGDLS and CDR2 is YYNGEE in the germline V gene. The 5'RACE method, run with constant-segment primers, produced TCR alpha and TCR beta cDNA libraries (carrying sample barcodes and UMIs). TCRdb independently ran MiXCR on the 5' RACE reads; one entry per CDR3 protein. The table lists about 600,000 distinct CDR3 sequences, about 22% of them singletons. This chain uses TRBV9 with TRBJ2-7; D may be TRBD1 (6 bases). The specimen sequenced was PBMCs or a T cell subset sorted from them (not recorded which). The receptor comes from an adult woman who had mild COVID-19 (a few samples of this study predate the infection). Cell type and time point are not known. CDR3 DNA sequence: TGTGCCAGCAGCATACGACAGGACCCGAACGAGCAGTACTTC. It yields the protein CASSIRQDPNEQYF.